This T cell receptor beta chain comes out of a study of CD8+ T cells in alopecia areata. CDR1 and CDR2 from the germline V gene are SNHLY and FYNNEI. This CDR3 comprises 14 residues. Deletions cut 3 bases from V and 14 bases from J, with 17 bases between. Stated treatment: oral pan-JAK inhibitor, 5-10 mg twice daily. Extracted from the samples, RNA was reverse transcribed into cDNA to serve as the sequencing template. TCRdb's copy holds only in-frame clones and misses some; the assay was immunoSEQ multiplex PCR. The repertoire holds 200,000 to 250,000 clones, with over 60% as singletons. This TCR derives from a human donor with alopecia areata. The sample in question was CD4+ T cells sorted from blood, obtained at week 4, from a patient treated with tofacitinib. This chain joins TRBV2 and TRBJ1-6; D unresolved. CDR3 region: CASSDVGSVSSLHF. As DNA, the CDR3 is TGTGCCAGCAGTGATGTGGGTTCGGTCAGCTCCCTCCACTTT.